This TCR beta chain was profiled in a study of OX40 agonist ivuxolimab in advanced cancers. About this clone itself: Its antigen is currently unknown.

The CDR3 contains 13 residues. With 0 bases removed from V and 6 bases from J, the gap between germline ends came to 7 bases. The germline V gene has CDR1 SGHRS and CDR2 YFSETQ. Study-level results: Part of the nonresponder group also had normalized T-cell clonal expansion that was low.

Assay used: immunoSEQ multiplex PCR; TCRdb lists only in-frame clones, some missing. The repertoire includes over 30,000 clones, around 90% of them detected once, and less than 5.5% sits in the top ten. The clonotype was recovered from an adult with an advanced solid tumor such as melanoma, head and neck, liver or kidney cancer. The rearrangement links TRBV5-1 to TRBJ2-1, with D perhaps TRBD1 (6 bases). This specimen was CD4+ or CD8+ T cells sorted from blood, taken in a trial of the OX40 agonist ivuxolimab. The CDR3 coding sequence is TGCGCCAGCAGCTTGGAGGGGGTCAATGAGCAGTTCTTC. It encodes CASSLEGVNEQFF.